The 13 T cell receptor beta chains reported below all come from one sample, sequenced in a study of blood T cell repertoires in COVID-19. The protocol was immunoSEQ multiplex PCR, while the TCRdb copy is restricted to in-frame clones and leaves out a portion. In the table there are approximately 280,000 clones, around 84% of which are singletons. The material sequenced was peripheral blood. These receptors all come from a human donor with COVID-19, enrolled during active disease. The donor label of this sample is uncertain.

V and J are TRBV19 and TRBJ2-7; D might be TRBD1 (6 bases). Trimming stripped 5 bases from V and 0 bases from J, with 17 bases between. Germline values: CDR1 LNHDA, CDR2 SQIVND (reference sequence). The CDR3 sequence is 16 residues long. The CDR3 DNA is TGTGCCAGTAGTCCCCCGGGTAGGGGGAGCTCCTACGAGCAGTACTTC. It yields the protein CASSPPGRGSSYEQYF.

J is TRBJ1-6 and V is TRBV12-3 or TRBV12-4; a weak D match, TRBD1 (5 bases). CDR3 length equals 13 residues. Trimming shortened V by 8 bases and J by 10 bases, and 15 bases separated the two germline ends. CDR3 nucleotide sequence: TGTGCCAGCGAATCTCAGGGTTTATCACCCCTCCACTTT. This codes for CASESQGLSPLHF.

The V call is TRBV19, the J call TRBJ1-1, with a weak D call TRBD1 (5 bases). Germline values: CDR1 LNHDA, CDR2 SQIVND (reference sequence). With 5 bases removed from V and 5 bases from J, the gap between germline ends came to 18 bases. This CDR3 is built from 15 residues. CDR3 loop: CASSRIDGAKTEAFF. Here the CDR3 DNA reads TGTGCCAGTAGTCGTATAGATGGGGCGAAGACTGAAGCTTTCTTT. Combining the CDR3 with reference TRBV19 and TRBJ1-1 gives the whole variable domain DGGITQSPKYLFRKEGQNVTLSCEQNLNHDAMYWYRQDPGQGLRLIYYSQIVNDFQKGDIAEGYSVSREKKESFPLTVTSAQKNPTAFYLCASSRIDGAKTEAFFGQGTRLTVV.

The rearrangement joins TRBV13 to TRBJ2-7; TRBD2 might be the D (5 bases). Germline-derived CDR1 and CDR2 are PRHDT and FYEKMQ (reference sequence). The CDR3 contains 15 residues. V was pared by 2 bases and J by 0 bases, with 11 bases between. This CDR3 reads CASSLSGESSYEQYF. CDR3 DNA sequence: TGTGCCAGCAGCTTAAGCGGTGAAAGCTCCTACGAGCAGTACTTC.

The chain uses TRBV6-1 and TRBJ1-1; 11 bases align to TRBD1. The CDR3 has 17 residues. Germline assignment: CDR1 MNHNS and CDR2 SASEGT. V lost 1 base and J lost 3; bases outside the gene matches: 7. The CDR3 DNA reads TGTGCCAGCAGTGAAGGGTGGGGGACAGGGGGTTACACTGAAGCTTTCTTT. Protein sequence: CASSEGWGTGGYTEAFF.

The gene calls are TRBV6-6 and TRBJ2-3; TRBD2 matches 12 bases. Germline assignment: CDR1 MNHNY and CDR2 SVGAGI (reference sequence). After removal of 5 bases from V and 0 bases from J, the junction contained 6 bases not matched to a gene. The CDR3 runs 17 residues. CDR3 amino acids: CASSRWTSGISTDTQYF. The CDR3 DNA reads TGTGCCAGCAGTCGCTGGACTAGCGGGATAAGCACAGATACGCAGTATTTT.

CDR3 region: CASSHTQIRGKETQYF. The DNA of the CDR3 is TGTGCCAGCAGCCACACCCAGATCAGGGGAAAAGAGACCCAGTACTTC. The chain carries TRBV3-1 (or the pseudogene TRBV3-2) and TRBJ2-5; D is possibly TRBD1 (6 bases). The CDR3 has 16 residues. Per the germline V gene, CDR1 is LGHDT and CDR2 is YNNKEL (reference sequence). Trimming took 3 bases from V and 3 from J, leaving 17 bases between them.

The chain is built from TRBV6-6 and TRBJ1-6, with 8 bases fitting TRBD1. This CDR3 is built from 15 residues. Germline values: CDR1 MNHNY, CDR2 SVGAGI (reference sequence). Trimming cost V 5 bases and J 9 bases; bases outside gene matches: 9. CDR3 region: CASSTGQGIGSPLHF. The CDR3 DNA reads as TGTGCCAGCAGTACCGGACAGGGTATCGGTTCACCCCTCCACTTT.

This clone was observed once. The rearrangement links TRBV6-6 to TRBJ1-5; D may be TRBD1 (6 bases). The CDR3 runs 16 residues. Trimming took 0 bases from V and 2 from J, leaving 11 bases between them. In germline, CDR1 is MNHNY, CDR2 SVGAGI (reference sequence). In DNA form, the CDR3 reads TGTGCCAGCAGTTACTCATCGGGGGGCGGCAATCAGCCCCAGCATTTT. Translation: CASSYSSGGGNQPQHF.

The rearrangement joins TRBV3-1 (or the pseudogene TRBV3-2) to TRBJ2-3; a possible D gene is TRBD2 (6 bases). Per the germline V gene, CDR1 is LGHDT and CDR2 is YNNKEL (reference sequence). V was trimmed by 5 bases and J by 4 bases, leaving 19 bases between them. The CDR3 is made up of 16 amino acids. CDR3 in amino acids: CASSSRAGRGADTQYF. CDR3 DNA sequence: TGTGCCAGCAGCTCCAGGGCCGGGAGAGGGGCAGATACGCAGTATTTT.

In this sample, this clone turned up many times. The chain couples TRBV2 to TRBJ2-3; 8 positions match TRBD2. Trimming took 5 bases from V and 3 from J; bases not matched to a gene: 7. The CDR3 length is 15 residues. The germline V gene encodes CDR1 SNHLY and CDR2 FYNNEI. CDR3 nucleotides: TGTGCCAGCAGTAATAGCGGGGCGAGGACAGATACGCAGTATTTT. Its protein is CASSNSGARTDTQYF.

As for this clone: Other nucleotide sequences in the sample specify the same CDR3. The rearrangement joins TRBV10-3 to TRBJ1-1; the D is unclear. The germline CDR1 and CDR2 sequences are ENHRY and SYGVKD. The CDR3 length is 14 residues. Trimming took 0 bases from V and 1 from J, leaving 6 bases between them. The DNA of the CDR3 is TGTGCCATCAGTGAGTCAACAGCGAACACTGAAGCTTTCTTT. This translates into CAISESTANTEAFF.

As for this clone: The identical CDR3 is also encoded by other nucleotide sequences in the sample. The chain uses TRBV7-9 and TRBJ2-1; TRBD2 agrees at 11 bases. Per the germline V gene, CDR1 is SEHNR and CDR2 is FQNEAQ (reference sequence). The V gene end was trimmed by 3 bases and the J gene end by 8 bases; junction bases not matched to a gene: 6. The CDR3 contains 15 residues. CDR3 sequence (DNA): TGTGCCAGCAGCTTCCGAACTAGCGGGAGAGATGAGCAGTTCTTC. Protein product: CASSFRTSGRDEQFF.